The 13 T cell receptor beta chains below were found in one sample sequenced in a study of T cells in Graves' hyperthyroidism and ophthalmopathy. There were TCR beta CDR3 regions amplified from RNA transcripts. Carried out on the TCR CDR3, a first-round RT-PCR used the HTBI primer set. TCRdb passed the multiplex PCR reads through MiXCR, listing each CDR3 protein once. The table has 610,000 or so distinct CDR3 sequences, 46% seen once. Sequenced: peripheral blood or thyroid tissue (not recorded which). The receptor set was obtained from a woman in her late teens or twenties with Graves' hyperthyroidism.

The chain is built from TRBV20-1 and TRBJ2-5; D gene unclear. Trimming pared 6 bases from V and 4 bases from J, leaving 12 bases between. Germline loops: CDR1 DFQATT, CDR2 SNEGSKA (reference sequence). This CDR3 is 12 amino acids long. CDR3 protein: CSALWAGETQYF. The DNA of the CDR3 is TGCAGTGCCCTTTGGGCTGGAGAGACCCAGTACTTC.

The chain couples TRBV5-1 to TRBJ2-7, with D uncertain. The V and J ends lost 4 bases and 0 bases respectively, with 14 bases between them. Germline CDR1 reads SGHRS; CDR2 reads YFSETQ. This CDR3 is built from 15 residues. The CDR3 protein is CASSLSTESSYEQYF. CDR3 nucleotides: TGCGCCAGCAGCCTTTCGACCGAGAGCTCCTACGAGCAGTACTTC.

About this clonotype itself: A much larger clone lies a single base off, so this may be a read error. The rearrangement joins TRBV4-1 to TRBJ1-5; D is uncertain. V lost 0 bases, J lost 5 bases, and 5 bases lay in between. CDR1 is MGHRA and CDR2 is YSYEKL in the germline V gene. This CDR3 spans 13 amino acids. CDR3 region: CASSQDSYQPQHF. The CDR3 coding sequence is TGCGCCAGCAGCCAAGACAGCTATCAGCCCCAGCATTTT.

CDR3 bases: TGCAGCGTTGCCGAGGGATCGCGAGAAAAGCAGTACTTC. Its protein is CSVAEGSREKQYF. The gene calls are TRBV29-1 and TRBJ2-7; TRBD2 might be the D (5 bases). Trimming took off 4 bases at V and 8 bases at J, with 18 bases between the two ends. The length of the CDR3 is 13 residues. Germline CDR1 is SQVTM and CDR2 is ANQGSEA.

This clonotype came up once. The gene calls are TRBV15 and TRBJ2-7, with D possibly being TRBD1 (7 bases). Trimming took 3 bases from V and 2 from J, leaving 20 bases between them. There are 17 residues in the CDR3. Germline CDR1 and CDR2: LNHNV and YYDKDF (reference sequence). The CDR3 nucleotides are TGTGCCACCAGCAGGGACGCCGGCGGGACAGAGACCTACGAGCAGTACTTC. It yields the protein CATSRDAGGTETYEQYF.

This clonotype was recorded many times. This rearrangement joins TRBV5-4 to TRBJ2-7; TRBD2 matches at 12 bases. CDR1 and CDR2 (germline): SGHNT, YYREEE (reference sequence). V lost 5 bases and J lost 7; bases outside the gene matches: 13. The CDR3 is 16 residues long. CDR3 region: CASSLVLAGGPREQYF. The DNA of the CDR3 is TGTGCCAGCAGTCTGGTGCTAGCGGGAGGGCCCAGGGAGCAGTACTTC.

On this clonotype itself: This may stem from a read error, because a much larger clone lies one nucleotide away. V is TRBV2 and J is TRBJ1-6; possibly TRBD1 for D (6 bases). The CDR3 runs 15 residues. The V end was cut by 4 bases, the J end by 13 bases, with 20 bases between. Germline V CDR1 and CDR2: SNHLY, FYNNEI. CDR3 sequence reads: CASSGGPTGPSPLHF. The CDR3 nucleotides read TGTGCCAGCAGTGGGGGCCCGACAGGTCCTTCTCCCCTCCACTTT. Using reference TRBV2 and TRBJ1-6 for the parts outside the CDR3, the full variable domain is EPEVTQTPSHQVTQMGQEVILRCVPISNHLYFYWYRQILGQKVEFLVSFYNNEISEKSEIFDDQFSVERPDGSNFTLKIRSTKLEDSAMYFCASSGGPTGPSPLHFGNGTRLTVT.

At least ten counts were recorded for this clonotype. The gene calls are TRBV7-2 and TRBJ2-1; TRBD1 agrees at 8 bases. V shed 5 bases, J shed 8 bases, and the junction held 2 bases outside the gene matches. The CDR3 totals 12 residues. CDR1 is SGHTA, CDR2 FQGNSA, per germline. The CDR3 is CASSPTGDEQFF. The CDR3 DNA reads as TGTGCCAGCAGCCCGACAGGGGATGAGCAGTTCTTC. Together with reference TRBV7-2 and TRBJ2-1, the CDR3 gives the full variable domain: GAGVSQSPSNKVTEKGKDVELRCDPISGHTALYWYRQSLGQGLEFLIYFQGNSAPDKSGLPSDRFSAERTGGSVSTLTIQRTQQEDSAVYLCASSPTGDEQFFGPGTRLTVL.

In its sample, this clonotype was seen once. This may be a read error: a much more frequent sequence differs by one nucleotide. The gene calls are TRBV2 and TRBJ2-7, with 7 bases aligning to TRBD1. The V gene's germline CDR1 is SNHLY and CDR2 FYNNEI. V gave up 2 bases and J gave up 9 bases; unmatched junction bases: 10. CDR3 length: 14 amino acids. The CDR3 reads CASSERQGLDGQYF. Written as DNA, the CDR3 is TGTGCCAGCAGTGAACGACAGGGTCTGGACGGGCAGTACTTC.

The V call is TRBV12-3 or TRBV12-4, the J call TRBJ2-7, with D possibly matching TRBD1 (5 bases). This CDR3 has 14 amino acids. Deletions cut 2 bases from V and 6 bases from J, with 14 bases between. The DNA of the CDR3 is TGTGCCAGCAGTTTACGCGCAGGGAATCGCGAGCAGTACTTC. It codes for CASSLRAGNREQYF.

The chain uses TRBV10-3 and TRBJ2-5; D is possibly TRBD1 or TRBD2 (5 bases each). The CDR3 is 11 residues long. V was pared by 6 bases and J by 5 bases, with 7 bases between. Germline lookup yields CDR1 ENHRY and CDR2 SYGVKD. CDR3 residues: CAISGTETQYF. CDR3 DNA: TGTGCCATCAGCGGGACGGAGACCCAGTACTTC.

With respect to this clonotype: A much larger clone sits a single nucleotide away, making a read error possible. V and J are TRBV12-5 and TRBJ1-1; unclear D gene. Germline assignment: CDR1 LGHNT and CDR2 FRNRAP. CDR3 size: 11 residues. The CDR3 DNA follows: TGTGCTAGTGATTTGGGAGCGGAAGCTTTCTTT. Protein product: CASDLGAEAFF.

The chain couples TRBV7-9 to TRBJ2-6, with D hard to call. V lost 5 bases and J 16 bases, leaving 3 bases between the germline ends. Germline CDR1 SEHNR, CDR2 FQNEAQ (reference sequence). CDR3 size: 8 residues. The CDR3 DNA reads TGTGCCAGCAGCCATCTGACTTTC. Encoded protein: CASSHLTF. Full variable domain (outside the CDR3, taken from reference TRBV7-9 and TRBJ2-6): DTGVSQNPRHKITKRGQNVTFRCDPISEHNRLYWYRQTLGQGPEFLTYFQNEAQLEKSRLLSDRFSAERPKGSFSTLEIQRTEQGDSAMYLCASSHLTFGAGSRLTVL.